Below are 3 T cell receptor beta chains sequenced from a single sample in a study of blood T cell repertoires in COVID-19. Libraries were prepared by immunoSEQ multiplex PCR; TCRdb keeps only in-frame clonotypes and omits some of them. The sample contains about 80,000 clones, roughly 85% of which appear only once. What was sequenced was peripheral blood. These receptor sequences come from a man aged 45-65 years with COVID-19, enrolled during active disease.

Concerning this clone: At one of its ends the junction is not consistent with the germline gene, which may arise from a read error. This chain uses TRBV12-3 or TRBV12-4 with TRBJ1-2, with D possibly being TRBD1 (6 bases). The CDR3 is 11 amino acids. This CDR3 is CASSSNRVVAF. The CDR3 nucleotides are TGTGCCAGCAGCTCTAACAGGGTAGTAGCCTTC.

This chain uses TRBV6-6 with TRBJ1-1; tentative D call: TRBD1 (5 bases). Germline assignment: CDR1 MNHNY and CDR2 SVGAGI (reference sequence). V was shortened by 2 bases and J by 5 bases, with 12 bases between the two germline ends. The CDR3 covers 14 residues. In DNA, the CDR3 is TGTGCCAGCAGTTACGCGGGGGGGGAAACTGAAGCTTTCTTT. It is translated as CASSYAGGETEAFF.

The chain recombines TRBV7-9 with TRBJ2-7; D uncertain. CDR3 length equals 12 residues. Trimming stripped 5 bases from V and 6 bases from J, with 11 bases between. Looked up from germline, CDR1 is SEHNR and CDR2 is FQNEAQ (reference sequence). CDR3 in amino acids: CASSHGQSEQYF. The CDR3 DNA reads TGTGCCAGCAGCCATGGCCAGTCCGAGCAGTACTTC.